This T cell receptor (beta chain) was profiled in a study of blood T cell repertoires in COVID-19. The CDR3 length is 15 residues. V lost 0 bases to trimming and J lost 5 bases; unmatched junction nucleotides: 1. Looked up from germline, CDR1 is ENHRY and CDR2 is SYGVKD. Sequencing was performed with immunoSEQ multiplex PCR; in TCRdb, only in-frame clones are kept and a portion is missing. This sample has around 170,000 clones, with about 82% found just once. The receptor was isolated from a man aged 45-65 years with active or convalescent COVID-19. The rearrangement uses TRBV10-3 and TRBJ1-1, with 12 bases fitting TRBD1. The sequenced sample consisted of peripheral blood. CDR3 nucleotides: TGTGCCATCAGTGAGTCGGGACAGGGGGCTACTGAAGCTTTCTTT. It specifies CAISESGQGATEAFF.